A single T cell receptor beta chain is shown here with its context. Its specificity is not known. Primers used in a second PCR of about 6 to 11 cycles were a sample-barcoded 5' primer and a J-beta primer mix. A 12-random-nucleotide template-switch adaptor tagged each cDNA molecule. TCRdb ran MiXCR on the 5' RACE reads and lists one entry per CDR3 protein. There are about 810,000 distinct CDR3 sequences in the sample; roughly 40% occur only once, and approximately 12% lies in the top ten. Per individual sample, total RNA of at least 6 micrograms was extracted. Germline V lookup: CDR1 MNHEY, CDR2 SVGEGT. The length of the CDR3 is 14 residues. V gave up 10 bases and J gave up 6 bases, with 19 bases separating them. The data belong to a study of blood T cells in healthy people across ages. Study-wide findings and caveats: There was no known CMV status for donors, so expanded clonotype changes were possibly confounded. Among long-lived donors, naive CD4+ cells were more numerous and diversity higher than in aged donors.

V is TRBV6-2 or TRBV6-3 and J is TRBJ2-1; either TRBD1 or TRBD2 may supply D (5 bases each). This receptor was identified in a man aged 18 to 35 in good health. Sequencing used blood. The CDR3 DNA reads as TGTGCCACGGTGGGACCCTCGGACGGCAATGAGCAGTTCTTC. It is translated as CATVGPSDGNEQFF.